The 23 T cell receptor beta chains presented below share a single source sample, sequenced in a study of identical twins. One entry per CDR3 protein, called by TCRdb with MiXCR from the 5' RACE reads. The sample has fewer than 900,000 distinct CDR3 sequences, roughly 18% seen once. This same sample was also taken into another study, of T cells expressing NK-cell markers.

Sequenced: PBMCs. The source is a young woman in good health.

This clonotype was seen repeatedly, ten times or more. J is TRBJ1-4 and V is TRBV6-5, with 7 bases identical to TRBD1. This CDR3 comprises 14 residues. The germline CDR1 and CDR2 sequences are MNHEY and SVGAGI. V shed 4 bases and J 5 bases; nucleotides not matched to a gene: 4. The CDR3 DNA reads TGTGCCAGCAGTTCGGGACAGAAGAATGAAAAACTGTTTTTT. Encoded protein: CASSSGQKNEKLFF.

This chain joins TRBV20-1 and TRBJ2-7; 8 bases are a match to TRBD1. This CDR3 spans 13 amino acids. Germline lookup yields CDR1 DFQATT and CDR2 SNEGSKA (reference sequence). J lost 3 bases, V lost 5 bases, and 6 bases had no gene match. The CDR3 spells CSAVFDRGYEQYF. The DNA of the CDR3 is TGCAGTGCTGTTTTCGACAGGGGCTACGAGCAGTACTTC.

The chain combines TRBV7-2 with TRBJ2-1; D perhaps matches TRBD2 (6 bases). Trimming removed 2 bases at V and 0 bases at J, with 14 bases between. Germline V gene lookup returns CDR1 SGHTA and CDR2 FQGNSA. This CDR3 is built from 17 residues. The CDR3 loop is CASSLRLGRSSYNEQFF. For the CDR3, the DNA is TGTGCCAGCAGCTTAAGACTAGGGCGGTCCTCCTACAATGAGCAGTTCTTC.

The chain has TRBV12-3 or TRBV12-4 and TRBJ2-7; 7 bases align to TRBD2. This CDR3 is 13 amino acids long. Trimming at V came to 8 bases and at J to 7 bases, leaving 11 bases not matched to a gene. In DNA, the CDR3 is TGTGCCAGCGAGGGAGGGGCCCGGGAGGAGCAGTACTTC. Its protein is CASEGGAREEQYF.

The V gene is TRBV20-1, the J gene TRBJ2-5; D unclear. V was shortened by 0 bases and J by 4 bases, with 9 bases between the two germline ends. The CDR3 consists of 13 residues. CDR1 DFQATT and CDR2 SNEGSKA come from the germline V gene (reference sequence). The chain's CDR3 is CSARDERAETQYF. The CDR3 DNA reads TGCAGTGCTAGAGATGAAAGGGCAGAGACCCAGTACTTC.

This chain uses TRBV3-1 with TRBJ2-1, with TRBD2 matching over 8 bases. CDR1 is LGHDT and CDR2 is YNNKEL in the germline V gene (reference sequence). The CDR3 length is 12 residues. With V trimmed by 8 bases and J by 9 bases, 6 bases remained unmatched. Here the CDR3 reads CASDSRGGEQFF. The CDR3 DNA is TGTGCCAGCGACTCACGGGGGGGTGAGCAGTTCTTC.

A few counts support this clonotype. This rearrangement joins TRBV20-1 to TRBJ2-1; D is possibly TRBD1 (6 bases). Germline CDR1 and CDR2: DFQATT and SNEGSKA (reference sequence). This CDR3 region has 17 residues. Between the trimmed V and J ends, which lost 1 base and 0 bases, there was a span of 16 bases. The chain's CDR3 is CSARGPGARSSYNEQFF. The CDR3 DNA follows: TGCAGTGCTAGAGGCCCAGGGGCCCGGAGCTCCTACAATGAGCAGTTCTTC.

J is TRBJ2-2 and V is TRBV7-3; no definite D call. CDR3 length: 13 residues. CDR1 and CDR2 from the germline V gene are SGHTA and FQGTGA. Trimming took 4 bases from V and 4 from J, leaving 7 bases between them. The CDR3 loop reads CASSSLSTGELFF. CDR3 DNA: TGTGCCAGCAGCTCCCTCAGCACCGGGGAGCTGTTTTTT.

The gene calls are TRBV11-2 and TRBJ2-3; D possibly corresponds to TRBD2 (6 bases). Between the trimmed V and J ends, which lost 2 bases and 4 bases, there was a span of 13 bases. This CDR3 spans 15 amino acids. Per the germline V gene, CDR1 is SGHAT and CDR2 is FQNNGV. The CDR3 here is CASSLLGGISDTQYF. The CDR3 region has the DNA TGTGCCAGCAGCTTATTGGGCGGGATCTCAGATACGCAGTATTTT. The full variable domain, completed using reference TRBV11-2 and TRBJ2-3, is EAGVAQSPRYKIIEKRQSVAFWCNPISGHATLYWYQQILGQGPKLLIQFQNNGVVDDSQLPKDRFSAERLKGVDSTLKIQPAKLEDSAVYLCASSLLGGISDTQYFGPGTRLTVL.

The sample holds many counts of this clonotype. The CDR3 bases are TGCAGTGCCGAACGAATGAACACTGAAGCTTTCTTT. This sequence encodes CSAERMNTEAFF. J is TRBJ1-1 and V is TRBV20-1, with D unclear. There are 12 residues in the CDR3. Germline V gene lookup returns CDR1 DFQATT and CDR2 SNEGSKA (reference sequence). Trimming took off 6 bases at V and 0 bases at J, with 8 bases between the two ends.

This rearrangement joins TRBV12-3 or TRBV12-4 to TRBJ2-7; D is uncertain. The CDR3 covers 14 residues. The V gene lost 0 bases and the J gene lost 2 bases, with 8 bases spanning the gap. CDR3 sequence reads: CASSLAPLPYEQYF. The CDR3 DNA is TGTGCCAGCAGTTTAGCGCCCCTGCCCTACGAGCAGTACTTC.

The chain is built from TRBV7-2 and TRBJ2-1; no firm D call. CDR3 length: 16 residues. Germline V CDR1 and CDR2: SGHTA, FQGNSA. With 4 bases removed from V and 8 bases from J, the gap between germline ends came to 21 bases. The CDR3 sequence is CASSSLNWYSSHEQFF. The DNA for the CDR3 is TGTGCCAGCAGCTCCCTCAATTGGTATAGCTCACATGAGCAGTTCTTC.

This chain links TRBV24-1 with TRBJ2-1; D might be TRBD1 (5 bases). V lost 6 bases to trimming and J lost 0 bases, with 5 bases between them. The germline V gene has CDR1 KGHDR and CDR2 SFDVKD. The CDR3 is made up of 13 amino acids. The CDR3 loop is CATSQGSYNEQFF. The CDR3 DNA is TGTGCCACCAGTCAGGGCTCCTACAATGAGCAGTTCTTC.

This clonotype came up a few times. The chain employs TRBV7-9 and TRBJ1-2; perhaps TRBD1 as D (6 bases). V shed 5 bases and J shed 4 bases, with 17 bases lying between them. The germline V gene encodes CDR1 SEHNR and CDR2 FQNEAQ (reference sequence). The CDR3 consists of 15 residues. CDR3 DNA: TGTGCCAGCAGCATACCGGGACAAATAGTCTATGGCTACACCTTC. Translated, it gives CASSIPGQIVYGYTF.

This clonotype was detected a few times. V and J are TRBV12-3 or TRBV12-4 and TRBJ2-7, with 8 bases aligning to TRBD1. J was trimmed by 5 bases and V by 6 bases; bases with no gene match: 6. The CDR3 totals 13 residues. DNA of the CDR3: TGTGCCAGCAGCACCGACAGGGGAGACGAGCAGTACTTC. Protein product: CASSTDRGDEQYF.

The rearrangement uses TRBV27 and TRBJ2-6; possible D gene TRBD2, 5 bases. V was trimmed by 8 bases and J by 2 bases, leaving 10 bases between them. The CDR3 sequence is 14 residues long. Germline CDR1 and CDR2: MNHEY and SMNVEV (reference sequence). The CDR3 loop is CASGRKPGANVLTF. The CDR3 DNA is TGTGCCAGCGGGAGAAAACCTGGGGCCAACGTCCTGACTTTC.

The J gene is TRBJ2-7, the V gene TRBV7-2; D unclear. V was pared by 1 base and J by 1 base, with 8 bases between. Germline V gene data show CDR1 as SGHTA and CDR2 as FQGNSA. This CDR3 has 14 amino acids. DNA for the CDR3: TGTGCCAGCAGCTTAGATCAGGCTTCCTACGAGCAGTACTTC. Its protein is CASSLDQASYEQYF. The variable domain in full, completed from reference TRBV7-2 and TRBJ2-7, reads GAGVSQSPSNKVTEKGKDVELRCDPISGHTALYWYRQSLGQGLEFLIYFQGNSAPDKSGLPSDRFSAERTGGSVSTLTIQRTQQEDSAVYLCASSLDQASYEQYFGPGTRLTVT.

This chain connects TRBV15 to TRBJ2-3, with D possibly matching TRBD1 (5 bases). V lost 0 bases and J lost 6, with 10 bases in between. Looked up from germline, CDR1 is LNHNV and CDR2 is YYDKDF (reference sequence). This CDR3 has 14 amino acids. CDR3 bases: TGTGCCACCAGCAGAGATCAGGGTCAGGATACGCAGTATTTT. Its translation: CATSRDQGQDTQYF. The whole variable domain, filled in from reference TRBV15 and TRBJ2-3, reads DAMVIQNPRYQVTQFGKPVTLSCSQTLNHNVMYWYQQKSSQAPKLLFHYYDKDFNNEADTPDNFQSRRPNTSFCFLDIRSPGLGDTAMYLCATSRDQGQDTQYFGPGTRLTVL.

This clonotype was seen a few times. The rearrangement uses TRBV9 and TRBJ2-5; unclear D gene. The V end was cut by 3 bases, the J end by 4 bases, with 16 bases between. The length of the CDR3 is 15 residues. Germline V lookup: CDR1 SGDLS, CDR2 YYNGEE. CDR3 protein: CASSAGWPSGETQYF. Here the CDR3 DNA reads TGTGCCAGCAGCGCCGGGTGGCCCTCGGGAGAGACCCAGTACTTC.

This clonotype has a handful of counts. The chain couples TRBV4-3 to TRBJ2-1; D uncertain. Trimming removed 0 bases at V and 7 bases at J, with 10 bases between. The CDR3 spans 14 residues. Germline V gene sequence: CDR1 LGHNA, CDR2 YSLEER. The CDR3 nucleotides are TGCGCCAGCAGCCAAGAGGCGGTGGTGAATGAGCAGTTCTTC. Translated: CASSQEAVVNEQFF.

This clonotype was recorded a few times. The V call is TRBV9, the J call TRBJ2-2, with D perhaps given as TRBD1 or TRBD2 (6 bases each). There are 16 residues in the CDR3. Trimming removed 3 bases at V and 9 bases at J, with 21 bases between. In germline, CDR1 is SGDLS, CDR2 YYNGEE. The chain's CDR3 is CASSEGGVLHWRELFF. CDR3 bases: TGTGCCAGCAGCGAGGGGGGAGTACTCCACTGGCGGGAGCTGTTTTTT.

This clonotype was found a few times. For the CDR3, the DNA is TGCAGTGCTACCCTGATAGGGTACGACGATGAGCAGTTCTTC. It encodes CSATLIGYDDEQFF. The V call is TRBV20-1, the J call TRBJ2-1; D not resolved. V lost 4 bases to trimming and J lost 8 bases, with 18 bases between them. The CDR3 runs 14 residues. Germline values: CDR1 DFQATT, CDR2 SNEGSKA (reference sequence).

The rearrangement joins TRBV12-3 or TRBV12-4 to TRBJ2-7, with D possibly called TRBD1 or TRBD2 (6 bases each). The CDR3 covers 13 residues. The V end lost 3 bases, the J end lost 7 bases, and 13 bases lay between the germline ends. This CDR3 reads CASSFGGHGEQYF. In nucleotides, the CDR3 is TGTGCCAGCAGTTTTGGGGGGCATGGTGAGCAGTACTTC.